The 20 T cell receptor beta chains presented below share a single source sample, sequenced in a study of regulatory T cells in long-lasting Graves disease. Time point noted: persistent/refractory GD, antithyroid drugs over 5 years with positive TRAb. Researchers made the TCR library from RNA that was extracted from PBMCs. In building TCR beta libraries, iRepertoire HTBI primers were used together with Arm-PCR of CDR3 regions. Each CDR3 protein gets one entry after TCRdb re-called the multiplex PCR reads with MiXCR. The repertoire includes more than 300,000 distinct CDR3 sequences, around 23% of them detected once, and approximately 27% sits in the top ten. Source: peripheral blood mononuclear cells (PBMCs), taken when the disease was refractory, from a patient treated with antithyroid drugs. The receptors here all came from a middle-aged woman with Graves disease.

Many counts were recorded for this clonotype. The chain links TRBV12-3 or TRBV12-4 to TRBJ2-2; 15 bases align to TRBD2. J was trimmed by 1 base and V by 5 bases; bases with no gene match: 11. The CDR3 runs to 20 residues. CDR3 sequence reads: CASSPPGLAGGQRNTGELFF. CDR3 in DNA: TGTGCCAGCAGTCCACCGGGACTAGCGGGAGGACAACGGAACACCGGGGAGCTGTTTTTT.

CDR3 sequence reads: CASSYSTNYYEQYF. The CDR3 nucleotides read TGTGCCAGCAGTTACTCGACAAATTACTACGAGCAGTACTTC. The chain has TRBV6-2 or TRBV6-3 and TRBJ2-7, with no clear D. Trimming took 0 bases from V and 3 from J, leaving 9 bases between them. Germline-derived CDR1 and CDR2 are MNHEY and SVGEGT. There are 14 residues in the CDR3.

About this clonotype itself: With a much larger clone just one base away, this may be a read error. V and J are TRBV24-1 and TRBJ1-2, with D maybe TRBD1 (5 bases). Germline V lookup: CDR1 KGHDR, CDR2 SFDVKD. Trimming took 3 bases from V and 3 from J, leaving 10 bases between them. The CDR3 runs to 14 residues. CDR3 sequence: CATSDPSRDYGYTF. The CDR3 DNA reads as TGTGCCACCAGTGATCCGAGCAGGGACTATGGCTACACCTTC.

This chain uses TRBV14 with TRBJ2-5; 9 positions match TRBD2. V was pared by 3 bases and J by 5 bases, with 7 bases of the junction left unmatched. CDR3 length equals 15 residues. Germline CDR1 is SGHDN and CDR2 is FVKESK. The CDR3 bases are TGTGCCAGCAGCCAGCCCAGCGGGAGGAGGGAGACCCAGTACTTC. The encoded protein is CASSQPSGRRETQYF.

This clonotype was seen many times. The rearrangement uses TRBV28 and TRBJ1-2, with D perhaps matching TRBD1 (5 bases). The CDR3 length is 15 residues. V was shortened by 4 bases and J by 4 bases, with 16 bases between the two germline ends. Germline CDR1 is MDHEN and CDR2 is SYDVKM. DNA of the CDR3: TGTGCCAGCAGTTCCCCCCGGGACGGAAGCTATGGCTACACCTTC. It yields the protein CASSSPRDGSYGYTF.

The chain couples TRBV7-9 to TRBJ2-7; TRBD1 agrees at 9 bases. CDR3 length: 13 residues. V trimming: 5 bases; J trimming: 6 bases; junction bases outside the gene matches: 5. Germline-derived CDR1 and CDR2 are SEHNR and FQNEAQ (reference sequence). The CDR3 sequence is CASSGDRASEQYF. CDR3 DNA sequence: TGTGCCAGCAGCGGGGACAGGGCCAGCGAGCAGTACTTC.

This clonotype has at least ten counts. This chain connects TRBV5-1 to TRBJ2-2, with D possibly TRBD1 on 6 matching bases. This CDR3 has 15 residues. Germline CDR1 reads SGHRS; CDR2 reads YFSETQ. V lost 4 bases, J lost 0 bases, and 10 bases lay in between. CDR3: CASSRTATNTGELFF. The CDR3 DNA follows: TGCGCCAGCAGCCGGACAGCGACGAACACCGGGGAGCTGTTTTTT.

This clonotype came up many times. This sequence joins TRBV28 and TRBJ2-2; D unclear. The germline V and J ends were trimmed by 2 bases and 0 bases, with 13 bases remaining between them. Germline loops: CDR1 MDHEN, CDR2 SYDVKM. CDR3 length equals 17 residues. The CDR3 nucleotides read TGTGCCAGCAGTTTAGTGGTTCGGACGGCGAACACCGGGGAGCTGTTTTTT. As protein: CASSLVVRTANTGELFF.

This clonotype was seen only a few times. CDR3 in DNA: TGTGCCAGCAGCCCGACAGGGGAGGAATATAATTCACCCCTCCACTTT. It is translated as CASSPTGEEYNSPLHF. The chain links TRBV27 to TRBJ1-6, with 8 bases that match TRBD1. The CDR3 spans 16 residues. Losses at the gene ends were 6 bases for V and 4 bases for J; bases not matched to a gene: 8. Germline V gene data show CDR1 as MNHEY and CDR2 as SMNVEV (reference sequence).

V is TRBV7-9 and J is TRBJ2-2; 11 bases are shared with TRBD2. The CDR3 is made up of 17 amino acids. The germline V gene has CDR1 SEHNR and CDR2 FQNEAQ (reference sequence). The V segment lost 1 base and the J segment 6 bases; nucleotides outside the gene matches: 7. CDR3 coding DNA: TGTGCCAGCAGCTTAGATGCTAGCGGGAGGATCCCCGGGGAGCTGTTTTTT. This codes for CASSLDASGRIPGELFF. The complete variable domain, with remaining parts taken from reference TRBV7-9 and TRBJ2-2, reads DTGVSQNPRHKITKRGQNVTFRCDPISEHNRLYWYRQTLGQGPEFLTYFQNEAQLEKSRLLSDRFSAERPKGSFSTLEIQRTEQGDSAMYLCASSLDASGRIPGELFFGEGSRLTVL.

The table lists this clonotype with many counts. J is TRBJ2-5 and V is TRBV12-3 or TRBV12-4; 8 nucleotides align to TRBD2. Trimming removed 6 bases from V and 3 bases from J; junction bases left unmatched: 3. There are 13 residues in the CDR3. The CDR3: CASRLLAEETQYF. The CDR3 nucleotides are TGTGCCAGCAGGCTACTAGCGGAAGAGACCCAGTACTTC.

This clonotype occurred a few times. The CDR3 nucleotides are TGTGCCAGCAGCTTCCCCGGGGGCGAAAGTCAGCCCCAGCATTTT. This sequence encodes CASSFPGGESQPQHF. This chain links TRBV5-8 with TRBJ1-5; TRBD1 might be the D (6 bases). V gave up 2 bases and J gave up 6 bases, with 15 bases separating them. The CDR3 has 15 amino acids. From germline, CDR1 is SGHTS and CDR2 YDEGEE.

Many counts were recorded for this clonotype. The gene calls are TRBV6-1 and TRBJ2-7, with 7 bases that match TRBD1. Germline CDR1 MNHNS, CDR2 SASEGT. The CDR3 spans 13 residues. With 7 bases clipped from V and 3 bases from J, the junction kept 6 bases outside the gene matches. CDR3 DNA: TGTGCCAGCACCCGGGACAGATACTACGAGCAGTACTTC. Protein sequence: CASTRDRYYEQYF.

V and J are TRBV10-2 and TRBJ2-3, with D perhaps matching TRBD1 (6 bases). The germline V gene encodes CDR1 WSHSY and CDR2 SAAADI. Trimming cost V 3 bases and J 0 bases, with 7 bases left between them. CDR3 length: 14 amino acids. Written as DNA, the CDR3 is TGCGCCAGCAGTGAACAGGGCAGCACAGATACGCAGTATTTT. This codes for CASSEQGSTDTQYF.

This chain uses TRBV2 with TRBJ2-3; maybe TRBD2 (6 bases). The CDR3 covers 15 residues. V shed 7 bases and J shed 1 base, with 15 bases lying between them. Germline V CDR1 and CDR2: SNHLY, FYNNEI. CDR3 coding DNA: TGTGCCAGCATGGGACTCCCGAGCCGCACAGATACGCAGTATTTT. Translating gives CASMGLPSRTDTQYF.

This clonotype was counted many times. V and J are TRBV28 and TRBJ2-5, with D possibly called TRBD1 or TRBD2 (7 bases each). This CDR3 comprises 16 residues. The ends were cut back, 6 bases at V and 2 bases at J, with 19 bases in the middle. CDR1 MDHEN and CDR2 SYDVKM come from the germline V gene. The chain's CDR3 is CASRAGETGVQETQYF. CDR3 bases: TGTGCCAGCAGGGCGGGGGAAACAGGGGTTCAAGAGACCCAGTACTTC. The full variable domain, in which reference TRBV28 and TRBJ2-5 provide the parts outside the CDR3, is DVKVTQSSRYLVKRTGEKVFLECVQDMDHENMFWYRQDPGLGLRLIYFSYDVKMKEKGDIPEGYSVSREKKERFSLILESASTNQTSMYLCASRAGETGVQETQYFGPGTRLLVL.

In this sample, this clonotype turned up a few times. V usage is TRBV6-1 and J usage is TRBJ2-1; D could derive from TRBD1 or TRBD2 (5 bases each). Germline V gene lookup returns CDR1 MNHNS and CDR2 SASEGT. V lost 7 bases and J 6 bases, leaving 13 bases between the germline ends. The CDR3 sequence is 13 residues long. The CDR3 is CASTGRTGNEQFF. Here the CDR3 DNA reads TGTGCCAGCACGGGACGGACGGGCAATGAGCAGTTCTTC.

This clonotype appeared many times. The V gene is TRBV28, the J gene TRBJ1-2; D is uncertain. Germline V gene lookup returns CDR1 MDHEN and CDR2 SYDVKM. With 7 bases removed from V and 4 bases from J, the gap between germline ends came to 13 bases. The CDR3 covers 13 residues. In nucleotides, the CDR3 is TGTGCCAGCACTATTTCGGGCCCCTATGGCTACACCTTC. It encodes CASTISGPYGYTF.

The rearrangement joins TRBV27 to TRBJ2-3, with D possibly being TRBD1 (5 bases). This CDR3 is 15 amino acids long. Germline V gene data show CDR1 as MNHEY and CDR2 as SMNVEV (reference sequence). V was clipped by 2 bases and J by 1 base, with 10 bases between them. CDR3 sequence reads: CASSLQGRGTDTQYF. The CDR3 DNA is TGTGCCAGCAGTTTACAGGGTCGGGGCACAGATACGCAGTATTTT.

V and J are TRBV28 and TRBJ2-7, with a possible D match to TRBD1 (6 bases). V was shortened by 3 bases and J by 2 bases, with 17 bases between the two germline ends. This CDR3 has 16 amino acids. Germline CDR1 reads MDHEN; CDR2 reads SYDVKM. CDR3 in amino acids: CASSFHVAGVPYEQYF. The CDR3 DNA reads as TGTGCCAGCAGTTTCCACGTGGCAGGGGTCCCCTACGAGCAGTACTTC.